This TCR beta chain was observed in a study of T cell responses to AZD1222 COVID-19 vaccine. Points from the study as a whole: A mostly white British donor set with more females was recruited, and clonal diversity was possibly underestimated.

Points on this clone: Antigen unknown.

CDR1 SGHVS and CDR2 FQNEAQ come from the germline V gene. V was shortened by 1 base and J by 5 bases, with 16 bases between the two germline ends. The CDR3 runs to 16 residues. Here immunoSEQ multiplex PCR was the method, and the copy in TCRdb shows in-frame clones only, minus some. Seen here are around 100,000 clones, 86% observed once, and the top ten hold around 5.1%. The chain joins TRBV7-8 to TRBJ2-3; D possibly uses TRBD1 or TRBD2 (5 bases each). The starting material was peripheral blood, obtained on day 0 of AZD1222 vaccination. The source of this sequence is an adult in good health. The CDR3 DNA is TGTGCCAGCAGCTTAGAGGTGGGGGTCCGCGGAGATACGCAGTATTTT. It specifies CASSLEVGVRGDTQYF.